This TCR beta chain originates from a study of blood T cell repertoires in COVID-19. TCRdb's table, derived via immunoSEQ multiplex PCR, lists solely in-frame clones and lacks some. The profile shows about 290,000 clones, around 81% of them singletons. Germline trimming cut 3 bases from V and 5 bases from J; bases unmatched to any gene: 0. Germline-derived CDR1 and CDR2 are SGHRS and YFSETQ. The CDR3 contains 13 residues. This clone was recorded at least ten times. Sequenced: peripheral blood. The TCR was taken from a woman between 45 and 60 years old with active or convalescent COVID-19. V usage is TRBV5-1 and J usage is TRBJ2-2; 8 nucleotides match TRBD2. CDR3 in amino acids: CASSSSGTGELFF. Written as DNA, the CDR3 is TGCGCCAGCAGCTCTAGCGGGACCGGGGAGCTGTTTTTT.